This T cell receptor (beta chain) is drawn from a study of glioma-infiltrating T cells. The iRepertoire nested amplicon-rescue multiplex PCR amplified TCR alpha and beta CDR3s from RNA. For one-step reverse transcription and amplification, 100-400 ng of tissue mRNA or PBMC total RNA was used. MiXCR, run by TCRdb on the multiplex PCR reads, gives a single entry per CDR3 protein. This table holds about 200,000 distinct CDR3 sequences, more than 25% found once. Trimming cost V 5 bases and J 4 bases; bases outside gene matches: 6. Germline values: CDR1 MNHNY, CDR2 SVGAGI (reference sequence). The CDR3 is 15 amino acids. Worth noting for this clonotype: Its antigen is unknown.

Study-wide results and limits: Tissue and blood shared very few CDR3 sequences. Gliomas, especially low-grade, showed above-expected tissue-blood divergence; non-neoplastic patients showed below.

The specimen sequenced was glioma tissue, nonneoplastic brain tissue, or PBMCs (not recorded which). The source is a human donor with low-grade glioma or glioblastoma, undergoing nonglioma brain surgery, or in good health (not recorded which). The chain links TRBV6-6 to TRBJ2-5, with 11 positions matching TRBD2. This CDR3 is CASSETSGIRETQYF. The CDR3 bases are TGTGCCAGCAGTGAGACTAGCGGGATACGAGAGACCCAGTACTTC.